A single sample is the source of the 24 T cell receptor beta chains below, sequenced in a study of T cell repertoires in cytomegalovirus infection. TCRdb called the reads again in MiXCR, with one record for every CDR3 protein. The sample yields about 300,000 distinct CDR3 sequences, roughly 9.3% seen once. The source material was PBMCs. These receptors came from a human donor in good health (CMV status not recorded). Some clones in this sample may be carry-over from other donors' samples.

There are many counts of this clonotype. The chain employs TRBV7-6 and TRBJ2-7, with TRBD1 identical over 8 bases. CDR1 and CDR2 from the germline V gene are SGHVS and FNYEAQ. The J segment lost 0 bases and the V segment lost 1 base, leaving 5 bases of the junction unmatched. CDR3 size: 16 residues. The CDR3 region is CASSLDWDRSSYEQYF. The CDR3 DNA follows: TGTGCCAGCAGCTTAGATTGGGACAGGAGCTCCTACGAGCAGTACTTC.

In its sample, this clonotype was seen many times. The chain's CDR3 is CASNRGVPDTQYF. The CDR3 DNA reads TGTGCCAGCAATAGGGGAGTTCCAGATACGCAGTATTTT. V usage is TRBV6-2 or TRBV6-3 and J usage is TRBJ2-3; D may be TRBD1 or TRBD2 (5 bases each). This CDR3 comprises 13 residues. Per the germline V gene, CDR1 is MNHEY and CDR2 is SVGEGT. V was clipped by 7 bases and J by 4 bases, with 12 bases between them.

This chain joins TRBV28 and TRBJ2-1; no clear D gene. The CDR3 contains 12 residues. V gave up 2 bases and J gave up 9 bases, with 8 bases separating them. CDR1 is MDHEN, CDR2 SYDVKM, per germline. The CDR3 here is CASSLLGFEQFF. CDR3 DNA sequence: TGTGCCAGCAGTTTACTTGGGTTTGAGCAGTTCTTC.

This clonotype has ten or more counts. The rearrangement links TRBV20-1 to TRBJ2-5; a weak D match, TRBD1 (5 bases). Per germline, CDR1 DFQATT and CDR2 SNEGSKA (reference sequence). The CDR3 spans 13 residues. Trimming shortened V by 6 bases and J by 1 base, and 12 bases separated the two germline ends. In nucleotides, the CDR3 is TGCAGTGCGCAGGGCAGTGCCCAAGAGACCCAGTACTTC. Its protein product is CSAQGSAQETQYF.

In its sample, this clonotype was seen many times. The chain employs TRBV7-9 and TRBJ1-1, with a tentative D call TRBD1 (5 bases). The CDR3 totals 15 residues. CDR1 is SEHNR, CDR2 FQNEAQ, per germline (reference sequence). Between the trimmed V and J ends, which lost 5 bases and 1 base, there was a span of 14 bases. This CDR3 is CASSAPGLRNTEAFF. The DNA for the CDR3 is TGTGCCAGCAGCGCCCCGGGACTGAGGAACACTGAAGCTTTCTTT.

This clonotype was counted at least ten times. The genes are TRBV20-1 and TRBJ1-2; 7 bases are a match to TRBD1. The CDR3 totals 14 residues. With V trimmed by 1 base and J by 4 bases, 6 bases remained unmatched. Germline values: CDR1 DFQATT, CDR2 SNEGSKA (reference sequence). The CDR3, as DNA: TGCAGTGCTAGAGCTACAGGGGAGGTCTATGGCTACACCTTC. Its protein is CSARATGEVYGYTF.

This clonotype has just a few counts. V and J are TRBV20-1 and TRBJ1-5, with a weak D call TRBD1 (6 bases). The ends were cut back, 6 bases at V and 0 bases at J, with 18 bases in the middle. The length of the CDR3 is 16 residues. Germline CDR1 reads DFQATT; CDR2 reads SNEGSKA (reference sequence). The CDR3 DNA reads TGCAGTGCAGTGACAGGTCTGGGATATAGCAATCAGCCCCAGCATTTT. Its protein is CSAVTGLGYSNQPQHF.

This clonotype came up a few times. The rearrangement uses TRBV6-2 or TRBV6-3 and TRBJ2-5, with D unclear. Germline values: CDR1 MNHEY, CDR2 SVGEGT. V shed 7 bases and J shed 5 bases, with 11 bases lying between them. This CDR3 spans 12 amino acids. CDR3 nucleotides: TGTGCCAGCAACAAAGGAAGTGAGACCCAGTACTTC. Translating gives CASNKGSETQYF.

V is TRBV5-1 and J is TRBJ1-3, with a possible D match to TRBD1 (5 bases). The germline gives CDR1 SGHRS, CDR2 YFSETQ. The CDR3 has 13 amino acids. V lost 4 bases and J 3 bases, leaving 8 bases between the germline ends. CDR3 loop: CASSGDVGNTIYF. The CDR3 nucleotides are TGCGCCAGCAGCGGGGACGTTGGAAACACCATATATTTT.

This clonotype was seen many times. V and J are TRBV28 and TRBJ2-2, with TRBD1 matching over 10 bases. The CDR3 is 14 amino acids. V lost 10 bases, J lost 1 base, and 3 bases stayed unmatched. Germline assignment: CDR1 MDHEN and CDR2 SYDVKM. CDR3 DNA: TGTGCCACAGGGGACAGGGGGAACACCGGGGAGCTGTTTTTT. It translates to CATGDRGNTGELFF.

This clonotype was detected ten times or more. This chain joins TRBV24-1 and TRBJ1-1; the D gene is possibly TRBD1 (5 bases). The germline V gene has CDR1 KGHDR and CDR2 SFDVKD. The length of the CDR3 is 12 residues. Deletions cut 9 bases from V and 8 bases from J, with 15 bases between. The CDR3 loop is CATFAGAQEAFF. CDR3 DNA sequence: TGTGCCACCTTTGCCGGGGCCCAGGAAGCTTTCTTT.

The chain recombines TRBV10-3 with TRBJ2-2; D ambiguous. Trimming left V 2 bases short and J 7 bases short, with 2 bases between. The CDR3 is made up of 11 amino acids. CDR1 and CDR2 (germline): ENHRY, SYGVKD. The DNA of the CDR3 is TGTGCCATCAGTGAGAGCGGGGAGCTGTTTTTT. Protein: CAISESGELFF.

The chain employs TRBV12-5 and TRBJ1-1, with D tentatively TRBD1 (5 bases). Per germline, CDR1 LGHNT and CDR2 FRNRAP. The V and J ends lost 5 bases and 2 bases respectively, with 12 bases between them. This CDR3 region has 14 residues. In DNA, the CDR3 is TGTGCTAGTGGTGGTGGGACGGTTAACACTGAAGCTTTCTTT. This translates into CASGGGTVNTEAFF. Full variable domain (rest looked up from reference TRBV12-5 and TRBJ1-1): DARVTQTPRHKVTEMGQEVTMRCQPILGHNTVFWYRQTMMQGLELLAYFRNRAPLDDSGMPKDRFSAEMPDATLATLKIQPSEPRDSAVYFCASGGGTVNTEAFFGQGTRLTVV.

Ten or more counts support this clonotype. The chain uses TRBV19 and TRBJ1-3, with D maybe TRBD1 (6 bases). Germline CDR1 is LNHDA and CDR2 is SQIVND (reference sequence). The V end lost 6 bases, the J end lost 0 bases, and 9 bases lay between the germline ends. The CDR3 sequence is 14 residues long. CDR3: CASSQDSSGNTIYF. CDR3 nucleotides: TGTGCCAGTAGCCAGGACAGCTCTGGAAACACCATATATTTT.

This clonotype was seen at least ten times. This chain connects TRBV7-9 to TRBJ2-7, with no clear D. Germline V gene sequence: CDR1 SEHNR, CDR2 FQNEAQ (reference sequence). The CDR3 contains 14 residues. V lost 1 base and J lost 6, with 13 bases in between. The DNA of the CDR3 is TGTGCCAGCAGCTTAGACTCGGCAAATCTCGAGCAGTACGTC. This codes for CASSLDSANLEQYV.

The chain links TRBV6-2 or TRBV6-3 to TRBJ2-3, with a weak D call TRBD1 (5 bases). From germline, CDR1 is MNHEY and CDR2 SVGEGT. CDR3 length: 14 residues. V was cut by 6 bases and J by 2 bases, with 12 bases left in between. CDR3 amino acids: CASSLTVSTDTQYF. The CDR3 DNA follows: TGTGCCAGCAGCCTGACAGTTTCCACAGATACGCAGTATTTT.

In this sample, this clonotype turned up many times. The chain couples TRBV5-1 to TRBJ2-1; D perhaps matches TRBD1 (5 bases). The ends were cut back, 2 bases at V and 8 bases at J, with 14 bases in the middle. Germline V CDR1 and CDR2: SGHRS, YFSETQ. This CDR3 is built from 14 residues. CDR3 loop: CASSLKQVLDEQFF. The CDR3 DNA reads TGCGCCAGCAGCTTAAAACAGGTCCTGGATGAGCAGTTCTTC. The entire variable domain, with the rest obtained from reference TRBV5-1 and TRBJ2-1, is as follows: KAGVTQTPRYLIKTRGQQVTLSCSPISGHRSVSWYQQTPGQGLQFLFEYFSETQRNKGNFPGRFSGRQFSNSRSEMNVSTLELGDSALYLCASSLKQVLDEQFFGPGTRLTVL.

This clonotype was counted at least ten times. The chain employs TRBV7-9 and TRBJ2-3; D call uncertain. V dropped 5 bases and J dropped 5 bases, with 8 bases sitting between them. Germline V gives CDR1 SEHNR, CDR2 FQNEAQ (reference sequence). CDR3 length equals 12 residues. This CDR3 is CASSQPEDTQYF. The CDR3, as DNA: TGTGCCAGCAGCCAGCCTGAAGATACGCAGTATTTT.

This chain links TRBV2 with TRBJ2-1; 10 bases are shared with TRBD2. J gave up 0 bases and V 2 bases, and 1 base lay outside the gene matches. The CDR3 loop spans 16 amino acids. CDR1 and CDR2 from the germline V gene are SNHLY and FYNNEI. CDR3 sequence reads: CASSEPSGSSYNEQFF. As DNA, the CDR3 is TGTGCCAGCAGTGAACCTAGCGGGAGCTCCTACAATGAGCAGTTCTTC.

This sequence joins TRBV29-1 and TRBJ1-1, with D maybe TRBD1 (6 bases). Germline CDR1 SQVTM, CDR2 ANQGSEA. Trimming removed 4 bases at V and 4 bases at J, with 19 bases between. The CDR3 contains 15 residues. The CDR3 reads CSVVGGAISLTEAFF. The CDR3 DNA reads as TGCAGCGTTGTAGGGGGGGCCATTTCACTCACTGAAGCTTTCTTT. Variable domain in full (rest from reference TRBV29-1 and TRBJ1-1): SAVISQKPSRDICQRGTSLTIQCQVDSQVTMMFWYRQQPGQSLTLIATANQGSEATYESGFVIDKFPISRPNLTFSTLTVSNMSPEDSSIYLCSVVGGAISLTEAFFGQGTRLTVV.

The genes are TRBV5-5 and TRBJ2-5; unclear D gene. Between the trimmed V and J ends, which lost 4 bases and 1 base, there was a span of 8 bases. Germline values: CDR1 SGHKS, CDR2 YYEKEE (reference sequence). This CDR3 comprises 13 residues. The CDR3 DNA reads TGTGCCAGCAGCCTCTACCCCCAAGAGACCCAGTACTTC. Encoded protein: CASSLYPQETQYF.

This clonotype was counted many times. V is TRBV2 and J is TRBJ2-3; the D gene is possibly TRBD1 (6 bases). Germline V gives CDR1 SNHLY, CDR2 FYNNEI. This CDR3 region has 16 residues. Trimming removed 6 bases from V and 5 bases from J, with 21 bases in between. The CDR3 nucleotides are TGTGCCAGCAGAGAACGCGGACAGCCGAGGGGAGATACGCAGTATTTT. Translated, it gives CASRERGQPRGDTQYF. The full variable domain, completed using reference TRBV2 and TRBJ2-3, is EPEVTQTPSHQVTQMGQEVILRCVPISNHLYFYWYRQILGQKVEFLVSFYNNEISEKSEIFDDQFSVERPDGSNFTLKIRSTKLEDSAMYFCASRERGQPRGDTQYFGPGTRLTVL.

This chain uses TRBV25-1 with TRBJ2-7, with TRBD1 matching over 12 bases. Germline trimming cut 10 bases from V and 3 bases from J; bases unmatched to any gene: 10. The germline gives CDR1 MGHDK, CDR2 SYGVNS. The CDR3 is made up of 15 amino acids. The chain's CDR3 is CAISSGTGGLYEQYF. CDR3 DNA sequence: TGTGCCATCTCCTCGGGGACAGGGGGCCTCTACGAGCAGTACTTC.

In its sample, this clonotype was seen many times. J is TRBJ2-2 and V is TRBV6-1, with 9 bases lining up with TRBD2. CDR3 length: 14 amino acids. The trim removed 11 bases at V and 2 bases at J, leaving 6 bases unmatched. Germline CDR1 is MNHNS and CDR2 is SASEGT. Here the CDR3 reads CAHKREVNTGELFF. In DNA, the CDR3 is TGTGCCCACAAGCGGGAGGTTAACACCGGGGAGCTGTTTTTT.